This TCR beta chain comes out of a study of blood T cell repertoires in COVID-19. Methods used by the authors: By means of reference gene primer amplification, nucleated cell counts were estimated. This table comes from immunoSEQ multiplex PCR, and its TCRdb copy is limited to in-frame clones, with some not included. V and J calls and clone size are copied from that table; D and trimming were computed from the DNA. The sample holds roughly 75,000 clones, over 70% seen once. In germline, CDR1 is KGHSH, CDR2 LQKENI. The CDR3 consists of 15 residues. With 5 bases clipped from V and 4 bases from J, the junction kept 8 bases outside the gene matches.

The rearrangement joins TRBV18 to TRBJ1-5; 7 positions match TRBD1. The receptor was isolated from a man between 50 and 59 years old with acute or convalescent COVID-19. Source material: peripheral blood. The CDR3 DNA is TGTGCCAGCTCAGCAGACAGGGACCTTAATCAGCCCCAGCATTTT. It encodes CASSADRDLNQPQHF.